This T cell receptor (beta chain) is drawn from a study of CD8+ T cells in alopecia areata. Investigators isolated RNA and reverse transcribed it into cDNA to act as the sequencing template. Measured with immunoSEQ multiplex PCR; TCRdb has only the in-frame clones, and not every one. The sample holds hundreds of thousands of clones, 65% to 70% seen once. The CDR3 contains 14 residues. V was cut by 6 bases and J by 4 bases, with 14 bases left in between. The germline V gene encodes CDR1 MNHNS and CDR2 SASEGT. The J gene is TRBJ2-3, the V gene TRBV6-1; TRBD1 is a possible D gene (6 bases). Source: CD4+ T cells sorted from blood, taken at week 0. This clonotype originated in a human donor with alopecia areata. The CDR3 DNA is TGTGCCAGCAGATCCAACAGGGTGGCAGATACGCAGTATTTT. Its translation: CASRSNRVADTQYF.